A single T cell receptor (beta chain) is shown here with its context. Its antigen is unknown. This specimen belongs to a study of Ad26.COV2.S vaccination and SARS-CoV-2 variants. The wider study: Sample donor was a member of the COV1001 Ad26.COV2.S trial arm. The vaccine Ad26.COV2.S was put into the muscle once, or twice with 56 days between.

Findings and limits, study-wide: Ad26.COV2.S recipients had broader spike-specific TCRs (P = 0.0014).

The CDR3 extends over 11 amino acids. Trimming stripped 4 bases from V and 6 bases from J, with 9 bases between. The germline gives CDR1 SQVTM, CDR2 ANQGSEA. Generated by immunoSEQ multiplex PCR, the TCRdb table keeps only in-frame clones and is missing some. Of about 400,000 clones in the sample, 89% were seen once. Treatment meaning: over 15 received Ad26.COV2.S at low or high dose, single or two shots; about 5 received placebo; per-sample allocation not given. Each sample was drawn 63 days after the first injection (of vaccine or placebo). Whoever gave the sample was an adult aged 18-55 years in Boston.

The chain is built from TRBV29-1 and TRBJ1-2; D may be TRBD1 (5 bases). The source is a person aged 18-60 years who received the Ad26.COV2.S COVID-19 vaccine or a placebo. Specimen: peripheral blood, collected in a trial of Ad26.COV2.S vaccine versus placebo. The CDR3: CSVGTPHGYTF. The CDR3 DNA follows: TGCAGCGTTGGGACACCACATGGCTACACCTTC.